This T cell receptor (beta chain) was captured by sequencing in a study of T cells after posttransplantation cyclophosphamide. This table comes from immunoSEQ multiplex PCR, and its TCRdb copy is limited to in-frame clones, with some not included. The sample shows about 5,700 clones, none of them appearing just once. This clone was picked up many times. V gave up 4 bases and J gave up 7 bases; unmatched junction bases: 10. The germline CDR1 and CDR2 sequences are SGHDT and YYEEEE. The CDR3 is 15 residues long. Cyclophosphamide on days +3 and +4 followed busulfan-fludarabine conditioning and a marrow graft.

The chain combines TRBV5-6 with TRBJ2-1, with 8 bases lining up with TRBD1. The sequence came from a male patient aged 60 to 75 who received an allogeneic stem cell transplant from a related donor, was CMV-positive, and had acute GVHD only. Some T cells may possibly be graft donor cells. The input for sequencing was PBMCs, taken 350 to 400 days after allogeneic stem cell transplant with posttransplant cyclophosphamide. The CDR3 here is CASSTGDRPMNEQFF. CDR3 DNA: TGTGCCAGCAGCACCGGGGACAGGCCCATGAATGAGCAGTTCTTC.